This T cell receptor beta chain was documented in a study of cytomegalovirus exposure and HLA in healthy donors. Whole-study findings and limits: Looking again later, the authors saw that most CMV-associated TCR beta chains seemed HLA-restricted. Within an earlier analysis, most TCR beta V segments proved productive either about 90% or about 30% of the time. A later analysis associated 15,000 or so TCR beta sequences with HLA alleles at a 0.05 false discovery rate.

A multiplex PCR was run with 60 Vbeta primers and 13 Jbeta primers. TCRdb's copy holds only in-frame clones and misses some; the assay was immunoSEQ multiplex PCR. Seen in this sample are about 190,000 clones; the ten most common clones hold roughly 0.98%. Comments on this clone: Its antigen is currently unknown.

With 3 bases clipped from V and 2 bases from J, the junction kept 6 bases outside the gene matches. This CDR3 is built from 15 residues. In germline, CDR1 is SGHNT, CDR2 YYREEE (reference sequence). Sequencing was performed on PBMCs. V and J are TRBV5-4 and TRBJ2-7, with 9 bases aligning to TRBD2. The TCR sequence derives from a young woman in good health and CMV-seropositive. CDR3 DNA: TGTGCCAGCAGCTCTCTTAGCGGGAGTACCTACGAGCAGTACTTC. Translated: CASSSLSGSTYEQYF.